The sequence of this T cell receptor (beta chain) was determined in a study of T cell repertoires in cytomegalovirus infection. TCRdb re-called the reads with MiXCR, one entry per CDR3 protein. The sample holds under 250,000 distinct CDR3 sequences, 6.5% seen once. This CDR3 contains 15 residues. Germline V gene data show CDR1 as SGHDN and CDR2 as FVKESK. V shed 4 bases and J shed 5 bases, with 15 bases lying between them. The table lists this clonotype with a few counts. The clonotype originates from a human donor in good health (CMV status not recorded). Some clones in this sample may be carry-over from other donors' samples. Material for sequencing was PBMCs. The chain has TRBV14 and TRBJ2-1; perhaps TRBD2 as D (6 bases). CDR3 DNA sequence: TGTGCCAGCAGCCCGCTGGGGGGAGGAAACAATGAGCAGTTCTTC. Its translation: CASSPLGGGNNEQFF.